This T cell receptor (beta chain) comes out of a study of blood T cell repertoires in COVID-19. Study as a whole: The United States, Italy and Spain supplied acute and convalescent COVID-19 samples. From T cells, B-cell-depleted T cells, or PBMCs came the material, which was cDNA or gDNA.

The authors' processing: Estimated nucleated cell counts came from reference gene primer amplification. Profiling relied on immunoSEQ multiplex PCR, and the TCRdb table lists in-frame clones only, not all of them. D and trimming come from the DNA, and the V and J calls and clone size come from that table. The table includes about 42,000 clones, around 88% detected once. This TCR came from a human donor in a cohort sampled during active COVID-19. Source material: peripheral blood.

CDR3 nucleotides: TGTGCCAGCTCACCGCCGGCAGGGCCCTATGGCTACACCTTC. Translated, it gives CASSPPAGPYGYTF. The chain is built from TRBV18 and TRBJ1-2; a weak D match, TRBD1 (5 bases). The CDR3 consists of 14 residues. Germline V gene data show CDR1 as KGHSH and CDR2 as LQKENI. V gave up 3 bases and J gave up 4 bases, with 12 bases separating them. The complete variable domain, with remaining parts taken from reference TRBV18 and TRBJ1-2, reads NAGVMQNPRHLVRRRGQEARLRCSPMKGHSHVYWYRQLPEEGLKFMVYLQKENIIDESGMPKERFSAEFPKEGPSILRIQQVVRGDSAAYFCASSPPAGPYGYTFGSGTRLTVV.